This T cell receptor (beta chain) was sequenced for a study of T cell repertoires in cytomegalovirus infection. Overall study: Indications came from public TCR beta signatures; they pointed to CMV infection and to a matching HLA type. Study results and limitations: Totalled public TCR beta family frequency picked out people who carried CMV plus the relevant HLA. Dominating the ex vivo response were TCR beta clonotypes that were CMV-specific and HLA-C-restricted.

The CDR3 covers 12 residues. Germline CDR1 and CDR2: SEHNR and FQNEAQ (reference sequence). V was shortened by 5 bases and J by 8 bases, with 12 bases between the two germline ends. TCRdb processed the reads anew with MiXCR; each CDR3 protein has one entry. The sample has 80,000 to 95,000 distinct CDR3 sequences; around 28% are singletons. In this sample, this clonotype turned up a few times. Its antigen is as yet unknown. The rearrangement joins TRBV7-9 to TRBJ1-2; TRBD1 might be the D (6 bases). This receptor was identified in a human donor in good health (CMV status not recorded). Some clones in this sample may be carry-over from other donors' samples. This sample comprised CD8+ T cells from cultured PBMCs, obtained from culture after CMV antigen stimulation. The CDR3 region has the DNA TGTGCCAGCAGCGAGGACAGTTGGGGCTACACCTTC. Its protein product is CASSEDSWGYTF.